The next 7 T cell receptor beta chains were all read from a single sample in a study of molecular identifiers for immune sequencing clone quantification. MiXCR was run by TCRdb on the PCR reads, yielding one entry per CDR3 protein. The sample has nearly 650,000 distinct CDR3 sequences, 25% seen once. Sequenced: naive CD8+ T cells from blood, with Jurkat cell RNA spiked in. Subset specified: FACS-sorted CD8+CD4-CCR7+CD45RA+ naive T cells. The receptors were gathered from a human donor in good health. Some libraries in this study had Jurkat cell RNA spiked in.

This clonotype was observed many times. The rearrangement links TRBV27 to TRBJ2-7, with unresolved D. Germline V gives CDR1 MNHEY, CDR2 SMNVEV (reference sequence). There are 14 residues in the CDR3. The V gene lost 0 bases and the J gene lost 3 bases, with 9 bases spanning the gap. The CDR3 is CASSLSPGNYEQYF. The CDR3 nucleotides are TGTGCCAGCAGTTTATCTCCCGGCAACTACGAGCAGTACTTC.

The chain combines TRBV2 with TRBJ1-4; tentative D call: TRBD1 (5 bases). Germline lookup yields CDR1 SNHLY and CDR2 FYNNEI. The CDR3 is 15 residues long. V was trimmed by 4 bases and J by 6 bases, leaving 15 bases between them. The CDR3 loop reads CASSGLSGPYEKLFF. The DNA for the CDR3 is TGTGCCAGCAGTGGGTTGTCAGGGCCGTATGAAAAACTGTTTTTT. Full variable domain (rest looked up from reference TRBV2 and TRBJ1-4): EPEVTQTPSHQVTQMGQEVILRCVPISNHLYFYWYRQILGQKVEFLVSFYNNEISEKSEIFDDQFSVERPDGSNFTLKIRSTKLEDSAMYFCASSGLSGPYEKLFFGSGTQLSVL.

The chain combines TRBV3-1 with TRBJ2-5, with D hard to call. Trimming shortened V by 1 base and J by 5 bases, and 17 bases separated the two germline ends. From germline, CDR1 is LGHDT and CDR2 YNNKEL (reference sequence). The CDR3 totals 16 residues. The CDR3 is CASSQGTSGPVETQYF. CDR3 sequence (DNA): TGTGCCAGCAGCCAAGGTACTTCCGGGCCGGTGGAGACCCAGTACTTC.

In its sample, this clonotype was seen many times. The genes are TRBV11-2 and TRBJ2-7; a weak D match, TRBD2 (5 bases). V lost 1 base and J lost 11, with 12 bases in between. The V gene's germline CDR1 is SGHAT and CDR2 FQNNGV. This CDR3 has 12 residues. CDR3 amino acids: CASSLVGPGKYF. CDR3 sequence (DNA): TGTGCCAGCAGCTTAGTGGGTCCCGGGAAGTACTTC.

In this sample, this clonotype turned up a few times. The CDR3 loop is CASSAQPGLAGGTNTGELFF. DNA for the CDR3: TGTGCCAGCAGTGCACAACCGGGACTAGCGGGGGGGACGAACACCGGGGAGCTGTTTTTT. The J gene is TRBJ2-2, the V gene TRBV2; TRBD2 aligns across 16 bases. This CDR3 contains 20 residues. CDR1 SNHLY and CDR2 FYNNEI come from the germline V gene. V shed 4 bases and J 0 bases; nucleotides not matched to a gene: 8.

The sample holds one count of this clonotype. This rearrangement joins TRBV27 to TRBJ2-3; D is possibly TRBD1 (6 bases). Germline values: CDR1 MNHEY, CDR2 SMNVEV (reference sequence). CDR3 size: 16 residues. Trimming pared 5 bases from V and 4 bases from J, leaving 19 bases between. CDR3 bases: TGTGCCAGCAGTCCAGAGGGGGTCTGGGGCTCAGATACGCAGTATTTT. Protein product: CASSPEGVWGSDTQYF.

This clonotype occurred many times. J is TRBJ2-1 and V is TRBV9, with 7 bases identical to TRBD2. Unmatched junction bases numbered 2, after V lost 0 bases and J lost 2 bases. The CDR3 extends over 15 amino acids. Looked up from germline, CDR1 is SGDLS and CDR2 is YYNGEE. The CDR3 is CASSVGGGPYNEQFF. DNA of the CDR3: TGTGCCAGCAGCGTAGGGGGAGGGCCCTACAATGAGCAGTTCTTC.